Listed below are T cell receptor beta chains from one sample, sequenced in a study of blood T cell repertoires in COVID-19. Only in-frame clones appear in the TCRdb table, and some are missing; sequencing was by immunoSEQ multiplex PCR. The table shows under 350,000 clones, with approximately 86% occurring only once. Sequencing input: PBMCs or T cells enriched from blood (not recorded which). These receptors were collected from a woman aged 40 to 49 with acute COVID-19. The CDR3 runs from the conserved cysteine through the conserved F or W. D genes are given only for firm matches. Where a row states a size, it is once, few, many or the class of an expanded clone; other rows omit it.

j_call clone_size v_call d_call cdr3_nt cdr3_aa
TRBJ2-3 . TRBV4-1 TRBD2 TGCGCCAGCAGCCTCGAGCGGGGGAGCACAGATACGCAGTATTTT CASSLERGSTDTQYF
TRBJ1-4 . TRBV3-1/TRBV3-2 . TGTGCCAGCAGTACAGGATTGACTAATGAAAAACTGTTTTTT CASSTGLTNEKLFF
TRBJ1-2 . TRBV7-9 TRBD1 TGTGCCAGCAGCTTAGGGGGACAGGGCTATGGCTACACCTTC CASSLGGQGYGYTF
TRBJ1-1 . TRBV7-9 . TGTGCCAGCAGCTTAGAGGCAGGGGCTACAGTTGAAGCTTTCTTT CASSLEAGATVEAFF
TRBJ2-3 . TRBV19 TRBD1 TGTGCCACCGCGACAGGGGTCCTAAACGCAGATACGCAGTATTTT CATATGVLNADTQYF
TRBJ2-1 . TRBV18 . TGTGCCAGCTCACCCCCCGCGGGTTACAATGAGCAGTTCTTC CASSPPAGYNEQFF
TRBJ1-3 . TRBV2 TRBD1 TGTGCCAGCAGACCACAGGGGGCCTCTGGAAACACCATATATTTT CASRPQGASGNTIYF
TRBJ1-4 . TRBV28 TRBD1 TGTGCCAGCAGTTTACCGGCAGGGGGCAGGGGAAAACTGTTTTTT CASSLPAGGRGKLFF
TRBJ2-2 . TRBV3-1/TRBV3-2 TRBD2 TGTGCCAGCAGCCGTAAGTCTCTAGCGGCCAACACCGGGGAGCTGTTTTTT CASSRKSLAANTGELFF
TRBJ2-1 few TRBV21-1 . TGTGCCAGCAGCAAAAATTACAGGGGTGCTAGCCAGCACAATGAGCAGTTCTTC CASSKNYRGASQHNEQFF
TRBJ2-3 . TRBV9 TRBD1 TGTGCCAGCAGCGCGAGGGGGCAGGGCACAGATACGCAGTATTTT CASSARGQGTDTQYF
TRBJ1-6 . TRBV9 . TGTGCCAGCAGCGTAGACAGTCTAAATTCACCCCTCCACTTT CASSVDSLNSPLHF
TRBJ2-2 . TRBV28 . TGTGCCAGCAGTTCATCATCCCCCGGGGAGCTGTTTTTT CASSSSSPGELFF
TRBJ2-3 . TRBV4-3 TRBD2 TGCGCCAGCAGCCAAGACGGGGCGGGAGTTGCAGATACGCAGTATTTT CASSQDGAGVADTQYF
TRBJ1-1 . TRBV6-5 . TGTGCCAGCAGCCCCGGACAGTCCATGGAAGCTTTCTTT CASSPGQSMEAFF
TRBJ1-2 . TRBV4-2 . TGTGCCAGCAGCCAAGATATGACAGAAAACTATGGCTACACCTTC CASSQDMTENYGYTF
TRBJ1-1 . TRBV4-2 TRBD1 TGTGCCAGCACCCAGGGGGGAAGCACTGAAGCTTTCTTT CASTQGGSTEAFF
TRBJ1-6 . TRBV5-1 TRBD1 TGCGCCAGCAGCAAGGACAGGGGACCTTCACCCCTCCACTTT CASSKDRGPSPLHF
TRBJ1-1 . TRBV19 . TGTGCCAGTAGCCGTGGGGGGGGATGGTCCACTGAAGCTTTCTTT CASSRGGGWSTEAFF
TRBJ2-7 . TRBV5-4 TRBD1 TGTGCCAGCAGCTGGTACCCATCCGGACAGGGACGTTACGAGCAGTACTTC CASSWYPSGQGRYEQYF
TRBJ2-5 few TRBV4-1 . TGCGCCAGCAGCCAAGGGGTTGGGGTACTAGGAAACGATGAGACCCAGTACTTC CASSQGVGVLGNDETQYF
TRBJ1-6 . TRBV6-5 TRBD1 TGTGCCAGCAGTTCCCCGGGACAGATATATTCACCCCTCCACTTT CASSSPGQIYSPLHF
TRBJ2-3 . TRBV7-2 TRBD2 TGTGCCAGCAGCTCCATGGGGGGGGGAGCCACAGATACGCAGTATTTT CASSSMGGGATDTQYF
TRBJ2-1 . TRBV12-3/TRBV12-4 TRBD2 TGTGCCAGCAGTCCGGGACTAGGGCAGTTCTTC CASSPGLGQFF
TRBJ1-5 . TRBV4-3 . TGCGCCAGCAGCCAAGAGGTTCAGGTTCAGCCCCAGCATTTT CASSQEVQVQPQHF
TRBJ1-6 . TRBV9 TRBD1 TGTGCCAGCAGCGTAGATACAGGGGCCGGTTCACCCCTCCACTTT CASSVDTGAGSPLHF
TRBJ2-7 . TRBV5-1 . TGCGCCAGCAACCCATGGGGGGAGTCCTCCTACGAGCAGTACTTC CASNPWGESSYEQYF
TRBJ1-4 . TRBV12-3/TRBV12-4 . TGTGCCAGCAGTTCATATGAAAAACTGTTTTTT CASSSYEKLFF
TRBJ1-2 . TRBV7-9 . TGTGCCAGCAGCCCGGCGTCGGTCAGGGCACATGGCTACACCTTC CASSPASVRAHGYTF
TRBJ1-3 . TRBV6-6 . TGTGCCAGCAGTCGAGATTCGACAGCTCGCACTGGAAACACCATATATTTT CASSRDSTARTGNTIYF
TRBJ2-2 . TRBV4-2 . TGTGCCAGCAGCCAAACAGGGATCGGGGTGGATATGACCGGGGAGCTGTTTTTT CASSQTGIGVDMTGELFF
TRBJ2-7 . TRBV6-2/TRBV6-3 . TGTGCCAGCAGTTACTCGTTGGGGGAGGACACTTCCTACGAGCAGTACTTC CASSYSLGEDTSYEQYF
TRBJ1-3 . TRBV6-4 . TGTGCCAGCCCTACAGGGATGGGAAACACCATATATTTT CASPTGMGNTIYF
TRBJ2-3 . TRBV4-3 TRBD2 TGCGCCAGCAGCCAAGATTTTGCGGGGGGTGGGGATACGCAGTATTTT CASSQDFAGGGDTQYF
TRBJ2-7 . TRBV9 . TGTGCCAGCAGCGTAGGAATGACTGAAAGGTACGAGCAGTACTTC CASSVGMTERYEQYF
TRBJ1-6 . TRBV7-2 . TGTGCCAGCAGCTTAGCGTACGGGAGTAATTCACCCCTCCACTTT CASSLAYGSNSPLHF
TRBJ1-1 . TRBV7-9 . TGTGCCAGCAGCCCTGCAGTTGTTGAAGCTTTCTTT CASSPAVVEAFF
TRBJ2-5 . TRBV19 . TGTGCCAGTAGTATATCACTTGCCGAGACCCAGTACTTC CASSISLAETQYF
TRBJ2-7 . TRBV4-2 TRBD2 TGTGCCAGCAGCCAATCTGTGGCGCTAGCGGGAGCCTCCTACGAGCAGTACTTC CASSQSVALAGASYEQYF
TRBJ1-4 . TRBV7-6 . TGTGCCAGCAGCCCCGGTTTGAGGGGGTCAAAGACTAATGAAAAACTGTTTTTT CASSPGLRGSKTNEKLFF
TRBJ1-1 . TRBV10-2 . TGCGCCAGCAGTGAGAATACGGGGTACGGTGTTGAGGGGAACACTGAAGCTTTCTTT CASSENTGYGVEGNTEAFF
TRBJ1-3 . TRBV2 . TGTGCCAGCAGTAATCAGGCGATGGACACCATATATTTT CASSNQAMDTIYF